A selection of T cell receptor beta chains follows, all from one sample in a study of shared clonotypes between healthy human individuals. Using immunoSEQ multiplex PCR, the repertoire was profiled, and TCRdb retains in-frame clones only, with some absent. The sample contains about 550,000 clones, nearly 97% of which appear only once. Material for sequencing was naive CD8+ T cells sorted from blood. The origin of the receptors is a woman younger than 45 in good health. Both conserved end residues are part of each CDR3.

j_call: TRBJ2-1
v_call: TRBV27
cdr3_aa: CASSSGLSSYNEQFF

j_call: TRBJ2-7
v_call: TRBV10-1
cdr3_aa: CAGRGREYEQYF

j_call: TRBJ1-2
v_call: TRBV9
cdr3_aa: CASSGPSDGGYGYTF

j_call: TRBJ1-1
v_call: TRBV30
cdr3_aa: CAWSTGTGDTEAFF

j_call: TRBJ2-7
v_call: TRBV2
cdr3_aa: CASSDRGSFFEQYF

j_call: TRBJ2-7
v_call: TRBV28
cdr3_aa: CASSPPYREYEQYF

j_call: TRBJ1-2
v_call: TRBV4-2
cdr3_aa: CASSQETGPASNYGYTF

j_call: TRBJ1-5
v_call: TRBV7-8
cdr3_aa: CASSLGSVGLGQPQHF

j_call: TRBJ1-1
v_call: TRBV19
cdr3_aa: CASTTGTEAFF

j_call: TRBJ2-1
v_call: TRBV2
cdr3_aa: CASSRAGLRSGEQFF

j_call: TRBJ1-2
v_call: TRBV30
cdr3_aa: CAWSVLRGPYGYTF

j_call: TRBJ1-2
v_call: TRBV11-2
cdr3_aa: CASRPSIDRGGGYTF

j_call: TRBJ2-2
v_call: TRBV27
cdr3_aa: CASRSPLGNGRNGGELFF

j_call: TRBJ2-1
v_call: TRBV2
cdr3_aa: CATRTGEEPNNEQFF

j_call: TRBJ2-2
v_call: TRBV5-1
cdr3_aa: CASSLRKIANTGELFF

j_call: TRBJ2-5
v_call: TRBV15
cdr3_aa: CATGEGHPKETQYF

j_call: TRBJ2-1
v_call: TRBV27
cdr3_aa: CASSFLMGSYNEQFF